Presented here are 29 T cell receptor beta chains from one specimen sequenced in a study of cytomegalovirus exposure and HLA in healthy donors. It was with 60 Vbeta and 13 Jbeta primers that the PCR ran. Clones were sequenced by immunoSEQ multiplex PCR, and TCRdb holds only the in-frame ones, with some missing. The sample shows about 170,000 clones, around 80% of them seen only once. The sequenced material came from PBMCs. These receptors came from a male donor in good health and CMV-seronegative.

The chain joins TRBV19 to TRBJ1-2; D may be TRBD1 (5 bases). V was clipped by 8 bases and J by 5 bases, with 24 bases between them. Germline CDR1 LNHDA, CDR2 SQIVND (reference sequence). The CDR3 extends over 16 amino acids. CDR3 region: CASFSDPAGDSYGYTF. In DNA, the CDR3 is TGTGCCAGTTTTTCCGACCCTGCGGGGGATTCATATGGCTACACCTTC.

As concerns this clone: Within the sample, other DNA sequences also encode this same CDR3. The chain recombines TRBV6-5 with TRBJ2-3; 9 bases are a match to TRBD2. The germline V gene has CDR1 MNHEY and CDR2 SVGAGI. The CDR3 has 14 residues. V lost 5 bases and J lost 4; bases outside the gene matches: 4. This CDR3 reads CASSPGLASDTQYF. The CDR3 DNA sequence: TGTGCCAGCAGTCCGGGACTAGCATCAGATACGCAGTATTTT.

V usage is TRBV5-1 and J usage is TRBJ2-1; 7 nucleotides line up with TRBD2. CDR3 length equals 15 residues. The germline V gene has CDR1 SGHRS and CDR2 YFSETQ. The junction had 5 bases not matched to a gene; V was cut back by 3 bases and J by 2 bases. Here the CDR3 reads CASSSDGRPYNEQFF. The CDR3 nucleotides are TGCGCCAGCAGCTCGGACGGGAGGCCCTACAATGAGCAGTTCTTC.

This clone has a single count. V is TRBV7-2 and J is TRBJ2-5, with D unclear. This CDR3 is built from 11 residues. Germline assignment: CDR1 SGHTA and CDR2 FQGNSA. The V and J ends lost 4 bases and 4 bases respectively, with 4 bases between them. The CDR3 DNA is TGTGCCAGCAGCTCGGGAGAGACCCAGTACTTC. Protein sequence: CASSSGETQYF.

The chain is built from TRBV28 and TRBJ2-2; 7 nucleotides agree with TRBD1. This CDR3 has 12 amino acids. J gave up 8 bases and V 6 bases, and 3 bases lay outside the gene matches. Germline CDR1 is MDHEN and CDR2 is SYDVKM. The CDR3: CASSQGVGELFF. Written as DNA, the CDR3 is TGTGCCAGCAGCCAGGGGGTGGGGGAGCTGTTTTTT.

The CDR3 coding sequence is TGTGCCAGCAGTTACTCCGACAGGGGGTGGGAGACCCAGTACTTC. Translated: CASSYSDRGWETQYF. V gene TRBV6-6 combines with J gene TRBJ2-5, with 9 bases identical to TRBD1. The V gene's germline CDR1 is MNHNY and CDR2 SVGAGI (reference sequence). J gave up 5 bases and V 0 bases, and 4 bases lay outside the gene matches. This CDR3 has 15 residues.

The chain recombines TRBV7-8 with TRBJ2-7; no clear D gene. There are 14 residues in the CDR3. Trimming took 1 base from V and 2 from J, leaving 9 bases between them. Germline assignment: CDR1 SGHVS and CDR2 FQNEAQ. The CDR3 DNA is TGTGCCAGCAGCTTAGGGCATAAAGCCTACGAGCAGTACTTC. Translating gives CASSLGHKAYEQYF.

The rearrangement links TRBV18 to TRBJ2-3; D might be TRBD2 (7 bases). This CDR3 region has 15 residues. Germline CDR1 KGHSH, CDR2 LQKENI. Trimming removed 2 bases at V and 5 bases at J, with 14 bases between. The CDR3 loop reads CASSPSGGHLDTQYF. The CDR3 coding sequence is TGTGCCAGCTCACCATCGGGGGGACACTTAGATACGCAGTATTTT.

The chain is built from TRBV7-9 and TRBJ2-7; TRBD1 agrees at 8 bases. The trim removed 5 bases at V and 3 bases at J, leaving 6 bases unmatched. Germline-derived CDR1 and CDR2 are SEHNR and FQNEAQ (reference sequence). The CDR3 is made up of 14 amino acids. CDR3 in amino acids: CASSPGGEVYEQYF. The DNA of the CDR3 is TGTGCCAGCAGCCCAGGGGGCGAGGTCTACGAGCAGTACTTC.

The chain employs TRBV29-1 and TRBJ2-5, with D hard to call. The DNA end favors TRBJ2-7, so the J call may be wrong. CDR3 length: 16 residues. Germline CDR1 SQVTM, CDR2 ANQGSEA. CDR3 amino acids: CSVVSAVSLFSYEQYF. CDR3 coding DNA: TGCAGCGTTGTTTCGGCGGTCAGCCTCTTCTCCTACGAGCAGTACTTC.

Only a few counts were recorded for this clone. The chain employs TRBV7-9 and TRBJ2-6; 10 bases align to TRBD2. The CDR3 loop spans 19 amino acids. V shed 3 bases and J 0 bases; nucleotides not matched to a gene: 8. Germline lookup yields CDR1 SEHNR and CDR2 FQNEAQ (reference sequence). CDR3 sequence (DNA): TGTGCCAGCAGCTTGGTGACTAGCGGGCGCTTCTCTGGGGCCAACGTCCTGACTTTC. Amino acid sequence: CASSLVTSGRFSGANVLTF.

This chain connects TRBV5-5 to TRBJ2-7; the match to TRBD2 covers 9 bases. J lost 3 bases, V lost 0 bases, and 1 base had no gene match. CDR3 size: 14 residues. Per the germline V gene, CDR1 is SGHKS and CDR2 is YYEKEE (reference sequence). The CDR3 region has the DNA TGTGCCAGCAGCTTGGGTAGCGGGAGCTACGAGCAGTACTTC. This gives the protein CASSLGSGSYEQYF.

The CDR3 DNA sequence: TGTGCCAGCAGTCGAACTGATTACAATGAGCAGTTCTTC. It yields the protein CASSRTDYNEQFF. This chain connects TRBV5-4 to TRBJ2-1; D is uncertain. Germline CDR1 is SGHNT and CDR2 is YYREEE (reference sequence). This CDR3 has 13 residues. Trimming stripped 5 bases from V and 4 bases from J, with 10 bases between.

A word on this clone: This specimen includes other DNA sequences encoding the same CDR3. The chain recombines TRBV5-1 with TRBJ2-1, with 7 bases fitting TRBD1. CDR3 length: 14 amino acids. Unmatched junction bases numbered 6, after V lost 6 bases and J lost 3 bases. Germline CDR1 reads SGHRS; CDR2 reads YFSETQ. In nucleotides, the CDR3 is TGCGCCAGCACTCCCTCAGGGGGCTACAATGAGCAGTTCTTC. Translating it yields CASTPSGGYNEQFF.

The rearrangement links TRBV18 to TRBJ1-2; 10 nucleotides line up with TRBD1. The CDR3 is made up of 18 amino acids. Germline V gene lookup returns CDR1 KGHSH and CDR2 LQKENI. After removal of 3 bases from V and 5 bases from J, the junction contained 15 bases not matched to a gene. CDR3 sequence (DNA): TGTGCCAGCTCACCTTTCGGGACAGGGGACGCGTTAAGATATGGCTACACCTTC. Protein: CASSPFGTGDALRYGYTF.

J is TRBJ1-1 and V is TRBV30, with D perhaps TRBD1 (5 bases). This CDR3 region has 11 residues. V was pared by 2 bases and J by 7 bases, with 8 bases between. The germline CDR1 and CDR2 sequences are GTSNPN and SVGIG (reference sequence). CDR3 loop: CAWSPDSEAFF. The CDR3 DNA is TGTGCCTGGAGTCCCGACAGTGAAGCTTTCTTT.

The rearrangement joins TRBV30 to TRBJ1-4; TRBD1 is a possible D gene (5 bases). Trimming shortened V by 0 bases and J by 5 bases, and 10 bases separated the two germline ends. The CDR3 extends over 14 amino acids. Germline V lookup: CDR1 GTSNPN, CDR2 SVGIG (reference sequence). CDR3 sequence (DNA): TGTGCCTGGAGTGTGGGGCAGGTGAATGAAAAACTGTTTTTT. Its translation is CAWSVGQVNEKLFF. Supplemented by reference TRBV30 and TRBJ1-4, the full variable domain reads SQTIHQWPATLVQPVGSPLSLECTVEGTSNPNLYWYRQAAGRGLQLLFYSVGIGQISSEVPQNLSASRPQDRQFILSSKKLLLSDSGFYLCAWSVGQVNEKLFFGSGTQLSVL.

The chain uses TRBV5-3 and TRBJ2-3; 7 nucleotides align to TRBD1. TRBV5-3 qualifies as an ORF whose function is uncertain. CDR3 length equals 15 residues. Germline trimming cut 4 bases from V and 1 base from J; bases unmatched to any gene: 6. Here the CDR3 reads CARSPDRTRTDTQYF. The CDR3 DNA is TGTGCCAGAAGCCCGGACAGGACACGCACAGATACGCAGTATTTT.

The chain joins TRBV28 to TRBJ1-1; D is possibly TRBD1 (5 bases). The CDR3 sequence is 14 residues long. V was trimmed by 3 bases and J by 7 bases, leaving 15 bases between them. The V gene's germline CDR1 is MDHEN and CDR2 SYDVKM. CDR3 region: CASSLARGGGEAFF. In nucleotides, the CDR3 is TGTGCCAGCAGTTTGGCGAGGGGCGGGGGTGAAGCTTTCTTT.

The chain is built from TRBV7-9 and TRBJ2-2; 7 bases agree with TRBD1. Germline lookup yields CDR1 SEHNR and CDR2 FQNEAQ (reference sequence). The CDR3 sequence is 15 residues long. Trimming took 6 bases from V and 5 from J; bases not matched to a gene: 9. CDR3 bases: TGTGCCAGCAGGCACGGGACAGCTATTACCGGGGAGCTGTTTTTT. This codes for CASRHGTAITGELFF.

V usage is TRBV30 and J usage is TRBJ1-2; 8 nucleotides match TRBD1. Germline-derived CDR1 and CDR2 are GTSNPN and SVGIG (reference sequence). With V trimmed by 0 bases and J by 8 bases, 8 bases remained unmatched. CDR3 length equals 14 residues. CDR3 in amino acids: CAWSVIGTGEGYTF. The DNA for the CDR3 is TGTGCCTGGAGTGTAATCGGGACAGGTGAAGGCTACACCTTC. The variable domain in full, completed from reference TRBV30 and TRBJ1-2, reads SQTIHQWPATLVQPVGSPLSLECTVEGTSNPNLYWYRQAAGRGLQLLFYSVGIGQISSEVPQNLSASRPQDRQFILSSKKLLLSDSGFYLCAWSVIGTGEGYTFGSGTRLTVV.

This sequence joins TRBV7-2 and TRBJ2-7; weak D call: TRBD2 (5 bases). Germline V gene data show CDR1 as SGHTA and CDR2 as FQGNSA. The V and J ends lost 5 bases and 7 bases respectively, with 15 bases between them. This CDR3 contains 13 residues. CDR3 residues: CASSPEGLGEQYF. The CDR3, as DNA: TGTGCCAGCAGCCCCGAGGGCCTGGGGGAGCAGTACTTC.

This clone was observed a handful of times. The CDR3 region is CAITERVGGNTGELFF. The CDR3 nucleotides read TGTGCCATCACCGAGAGGGTCGGGGGAAACACCGGGGAGCTGTTTTTT. The chain carries TRBV10-3 and TRBJ2-2; TRBD2 might be the D (6 bases). The V gene lost 7 bases and the J gene lost 2 bases, with 17 bases spanning the gap. There are 16 residues in the CDR3. Germline lookup yields CDR1 ENHRY and CDR2 SYGVKD.

This rearrangement joins TRBV27 to TRBJ2-3; the match to TRBD1 covers 10 bases. CDR3 length: 14 residues. Germline loops: CDR1 MNHEY, CDR2 SMNVEV (reference sequence). Unmatched junction bases numbered 6, after V lost 5 bases and J lost 7 bases. The CDR3 sequence: CASSLRQGAYTQYF. The DNA for the CDR3 is TGTGCCAGCAGTCTACGACAGGGGGCTTATACGCAGTATTTT.

The CDR3 region is CASSSPPGTTSDEQYF. The CDR3 nucleotides are TGTGCCAGCAGCTCCCCGCCCGGGACTACCTCTGACGAGCAGTACTTC. V gene TRBV5-4 combines with J gene TRBJ2-7; 7 bases are shared with TRBD2. Germline CDR1 reads SGHNT; CDR2 reads YYREEE (reference sequence). This CDR3 has 16 amino acids. The V gene end was trimmed by 3 bases and the J gene end by 5 bases; junction bases not matched to a gene: 14.

The V gene is TRBV6-1, the J gene TRBJ2-7; TRBD2 matches at 8 bases. The germline gives CDR1 MNHNS, CDR2 SASEGT. The CDR3 runs 16 residues. V was clipped by 0 bases and J by 2 bases; unmatched bases: 6. The CDR3 loop reads CASSEAPSGGPYEQYF. Written as DNA, the CDR3 is TGTGCCAGCAGTGAAGCTCCCAGCGGGGGCCCCTACGAGCAGTACTTC.

This clone appeared once. The genes are TRBV29-1 and TRBJ2-7, with D possibly being TRBD2 (5 bases). V gave up 5 bases and J gave up 0 bases, with 14 bases separating them. Germline values: CDR1 SQVTM, CDR2 ANQGSEA. This CDR3 is 14 amino acids long. DNA of the CDR3: TGCAGCGTTCATAGCCGGGATTCCTCCTACGAGCAGTACTTC. Translating gives CSVHSRDSSYEQYF.

CDR3 coding DNA: TGCGCCAGCAGCTCCGGACTAGCGGGAGTTGCAGATACGCAGTATTTT. Protein product: CASSSGLAGVADTQYF. The chain links TRBV5-1 to TRBJ2-3; 13 nucleotides align to TRBD2. Germline loops: CDR1 SGHRS, CDR2 YFSETQ. V lost 3 bases, J lost 4 bases, and 5 bases stayed unmatched. This CDR3 has 16 residues.

The chain uses TRBV28 and TRBJ1-4, with D maybe TRBD1 (6 bases). The V and J ends lost 4 bases and 0 bases respectively, with 21 bases between them. The CDR3 is 19 residues long. From germline, CDR1 is MDHEN and CDR2 SYDVKM. The CDR3 nucleotides read TGTGCCAGCAGTTCCCCTTTCGGGACAAGTCTAACAACTAATGAAAAACTGTTTTTT. It translates to CASSSPFGTSLTTNEKLFF.